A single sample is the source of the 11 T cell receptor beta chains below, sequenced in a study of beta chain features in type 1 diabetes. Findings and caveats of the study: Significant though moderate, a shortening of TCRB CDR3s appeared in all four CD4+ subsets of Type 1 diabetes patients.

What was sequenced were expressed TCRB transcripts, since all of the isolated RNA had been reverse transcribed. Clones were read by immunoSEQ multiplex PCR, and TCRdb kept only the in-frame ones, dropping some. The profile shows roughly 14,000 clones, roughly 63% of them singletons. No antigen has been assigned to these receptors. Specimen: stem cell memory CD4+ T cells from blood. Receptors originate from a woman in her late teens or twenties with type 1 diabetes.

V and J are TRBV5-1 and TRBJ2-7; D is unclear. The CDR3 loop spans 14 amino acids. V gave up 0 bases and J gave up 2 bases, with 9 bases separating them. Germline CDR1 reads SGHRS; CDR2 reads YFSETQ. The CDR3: CASSLAMTTYEQYF. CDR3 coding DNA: TGCGCCAGCAGCTTGGCCATGACAACCTACGAGCAGTACTTC.

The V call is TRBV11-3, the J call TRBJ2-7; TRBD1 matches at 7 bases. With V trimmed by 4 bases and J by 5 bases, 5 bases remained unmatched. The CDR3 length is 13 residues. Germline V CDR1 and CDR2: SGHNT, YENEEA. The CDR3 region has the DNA TGTGCCAGCAGCTCGGAACAGGGGAACGAGCAGTACTTC. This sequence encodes CASSSEQGNEQYF.

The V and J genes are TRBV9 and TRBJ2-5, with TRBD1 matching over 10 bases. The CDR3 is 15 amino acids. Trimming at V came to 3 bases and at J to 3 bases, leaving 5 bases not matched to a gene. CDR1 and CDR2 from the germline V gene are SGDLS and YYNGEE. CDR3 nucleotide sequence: TGTGCCAGCAGCGACTGGGACAGGGGAGAAGAGACCCAGTACTTC. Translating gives CASSDWDRGEETQYF. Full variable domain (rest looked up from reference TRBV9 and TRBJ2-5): DSGVTQTPKHLITATGQRVTLRCSPRSGDLSVYWYQQSLDQGLQFLIQYYNGEERAKGNILERFSAQQFPDLHSELNLSSLELGDSALYFCASSDWDRGEETQYFGPGTRLLVL.

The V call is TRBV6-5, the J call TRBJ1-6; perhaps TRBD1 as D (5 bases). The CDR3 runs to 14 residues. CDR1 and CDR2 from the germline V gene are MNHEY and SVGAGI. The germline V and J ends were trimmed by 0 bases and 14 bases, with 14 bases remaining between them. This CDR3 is CASSYSSWVGALHF. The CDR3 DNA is TGTGCCAGCAGTTACTCGAGTTGGGTAGGGGCCCTCCACTTT.

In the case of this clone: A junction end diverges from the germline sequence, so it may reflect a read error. The CDR3 DNA follows: TGTGCAAGCAGGACCGGGACAGCCTCCTACGAGCAGTACTTC. Translated, it gives CASRTGTASYEQYF. The chain uses TRBV27 and TRBJ2-7, with 7 bases aligning to TRBD1. The CDR3 sequence is 14 residues long. Germline V gene sequence: CDR1 MNHEY, CDR2 SMNVEV (reference sequence).

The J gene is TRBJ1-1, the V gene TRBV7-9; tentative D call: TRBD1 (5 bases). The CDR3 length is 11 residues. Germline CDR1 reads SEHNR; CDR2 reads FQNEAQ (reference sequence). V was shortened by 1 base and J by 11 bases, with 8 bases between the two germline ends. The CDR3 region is CASSLDRQAFF. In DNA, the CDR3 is TGTGCCAGCAGCTTAGATAGACAGGCTTTCTTT. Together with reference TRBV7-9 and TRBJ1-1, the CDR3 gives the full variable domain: DTGVSQNPRHKITKRGQNVTFRCDPISEHNRLYWYRQTLGQGPEFLTYFQNEAQLEKSRLLSDRFSAERPKGSFSTLEIQRTEQGDSAMYLCASSLDRQAFFGQGTRLTVV.

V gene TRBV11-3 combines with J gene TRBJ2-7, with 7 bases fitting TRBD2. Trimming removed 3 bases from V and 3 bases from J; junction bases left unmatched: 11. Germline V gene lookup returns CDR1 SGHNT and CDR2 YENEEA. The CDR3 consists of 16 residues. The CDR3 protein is CASSFRAASGNYEQYF. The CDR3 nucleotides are TGTGCCAGCAGCTTCAGAGCGGCTAGCGGAAACTACGAGCAGTACTTC.

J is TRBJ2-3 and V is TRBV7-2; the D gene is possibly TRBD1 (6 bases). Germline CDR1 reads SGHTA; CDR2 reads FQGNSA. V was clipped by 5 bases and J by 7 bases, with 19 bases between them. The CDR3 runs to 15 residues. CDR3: CASSPTGFHINTQYF. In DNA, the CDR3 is TGTGCCAGCAGCCCAACAGGGTTCCATATAAATACGCAGTATTTT.

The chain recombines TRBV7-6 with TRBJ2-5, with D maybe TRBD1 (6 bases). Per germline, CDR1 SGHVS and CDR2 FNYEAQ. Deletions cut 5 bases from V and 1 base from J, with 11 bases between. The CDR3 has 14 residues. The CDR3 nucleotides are TGTGCCAGCAGCGCGCAGGACAGCCAAGAGACCCAGTACTTC. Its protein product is CASSAQDSQETQYF.

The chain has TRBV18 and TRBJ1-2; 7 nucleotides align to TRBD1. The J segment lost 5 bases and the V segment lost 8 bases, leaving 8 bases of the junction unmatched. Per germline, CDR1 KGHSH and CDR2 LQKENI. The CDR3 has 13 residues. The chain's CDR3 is CASHDDRDYGYTF. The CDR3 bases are TGTGCCAGCCACGACGACAGGGATTATGGCTACACCTTC. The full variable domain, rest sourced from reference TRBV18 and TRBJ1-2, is NAGVMQNPRHLVRRRGQEARLRCSPMKGHSHVYWYRQLPEEGLKFMVYLQKENIIDESGMPKERFSAEFPKEGPSILRIQQVVRGDSAAYFCASHDDRDYGYTFGSGTRLTVV.

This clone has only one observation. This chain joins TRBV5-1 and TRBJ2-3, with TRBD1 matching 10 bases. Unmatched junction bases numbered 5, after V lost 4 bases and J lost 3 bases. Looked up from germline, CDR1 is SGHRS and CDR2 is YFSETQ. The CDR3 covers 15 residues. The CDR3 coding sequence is TGCGCCAGCAGCGGAAGGGACAGGGGAACAGATACGCAGTATTTT. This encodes CASSGRDRGTDTQYF.